This T cell receptor (beta chain) was sequenced in a study of T cell responses to AZD1222 COVID-19 vaccine. Pooling was applied to second doses at about 4 or about 12 weeks. The repertoire was sequenced with immunoSEQ multiplex PCR; TCRdb's copy has only in-frame clones and lacks some. Of tens of thousands of clones in the sample, nearly 90% were seen once. Whole-study findings and limits: Reports say nearly half of spike-specific TCRs go after unmutated variant regions. Seropositive AZD1222 recipients at baseline numbered only five to seven.

To note about this clone: Its antigen is still unknown.

Here the sequenced sample was peripheral blood, taken 28 days after the second AZD1222 dose. The TCR was taken from an adult who received the AZD1222 COVID-19 vaccine.

CDR3 amino acids: CASSASGLYTEAFF. The CDR3 bases are TGTGCCAGCAGCGCATCCGGGTTATACACTGAAGCTTTCTTT. The gene calls are TRBV7-8 and TRBJ1-1; D not resolved. CDR1 and CDR2 (germline): SGHVS, FQNEAQ. V lost 5 bases to trimming and J lost 3 bases, with 13 bases between them. CDR3 size: 14 residues.